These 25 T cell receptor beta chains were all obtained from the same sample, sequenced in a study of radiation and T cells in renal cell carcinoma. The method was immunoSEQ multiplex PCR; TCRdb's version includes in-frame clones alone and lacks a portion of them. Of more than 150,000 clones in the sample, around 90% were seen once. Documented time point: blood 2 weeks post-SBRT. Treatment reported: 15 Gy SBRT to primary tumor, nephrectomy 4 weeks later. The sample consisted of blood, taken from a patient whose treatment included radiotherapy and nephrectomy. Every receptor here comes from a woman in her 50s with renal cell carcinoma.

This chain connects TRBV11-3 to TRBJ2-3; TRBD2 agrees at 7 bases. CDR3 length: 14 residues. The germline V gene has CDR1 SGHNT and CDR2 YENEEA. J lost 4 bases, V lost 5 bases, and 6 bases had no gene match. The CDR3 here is CASSARGDPDTQYF. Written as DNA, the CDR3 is TGTGCCAGCAGCGCACGGGGGGACCCAGATACGCAGTATTTT.

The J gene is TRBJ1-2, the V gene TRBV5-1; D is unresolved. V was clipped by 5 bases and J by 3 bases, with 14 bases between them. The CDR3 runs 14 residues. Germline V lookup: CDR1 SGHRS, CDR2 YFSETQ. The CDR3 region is CASSGQGFDYGYTF. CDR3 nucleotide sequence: TGCGCCAGCAGTGGTCAAGGATTTGACTATGGCTACACCTTC.

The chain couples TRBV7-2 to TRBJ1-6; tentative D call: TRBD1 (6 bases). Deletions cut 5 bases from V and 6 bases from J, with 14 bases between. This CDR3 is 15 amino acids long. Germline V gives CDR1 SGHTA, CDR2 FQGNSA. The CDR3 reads CASSAQTGVNSPLHF. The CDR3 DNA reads TGTGCCAGCAGCGCCCAGACAGGAGTTAATTCACCCCTCCACTTT.

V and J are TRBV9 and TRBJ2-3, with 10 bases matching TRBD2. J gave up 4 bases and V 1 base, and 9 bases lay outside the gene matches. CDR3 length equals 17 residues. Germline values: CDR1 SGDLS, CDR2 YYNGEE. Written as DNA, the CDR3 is TGTGCCAGCAGCGTAAAACCCAGCGGGGGGGCCCCAGATACGCAGTATTTT. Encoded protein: CASSVKPSGGAPDTQYF.

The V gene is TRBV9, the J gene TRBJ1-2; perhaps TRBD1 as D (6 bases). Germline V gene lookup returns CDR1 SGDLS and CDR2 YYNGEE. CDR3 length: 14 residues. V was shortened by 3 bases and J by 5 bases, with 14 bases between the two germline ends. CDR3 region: CASSAREGVYGYTF. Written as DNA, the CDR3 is TGTGCCAGCAGCGCAAGAGAGGGGGTTTATGGCTACACCTTC.

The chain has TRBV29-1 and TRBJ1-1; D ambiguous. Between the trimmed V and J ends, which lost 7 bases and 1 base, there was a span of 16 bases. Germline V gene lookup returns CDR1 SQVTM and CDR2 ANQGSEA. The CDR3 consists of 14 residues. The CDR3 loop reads CSAESSIRNTEAFF. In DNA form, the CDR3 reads TGCAGCGCTGAGTCTAGCATAAGGAACACTGAAGCTTTCTTT.

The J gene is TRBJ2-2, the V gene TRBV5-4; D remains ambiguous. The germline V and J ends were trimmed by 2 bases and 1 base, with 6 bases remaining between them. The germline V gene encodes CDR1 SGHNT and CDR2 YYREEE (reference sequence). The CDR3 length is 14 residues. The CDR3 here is CASSLQRNTGELFF. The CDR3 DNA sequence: TGTGCCAGCAGCTTACAACGGAACACCGGGGAGCTGTTTTTT.

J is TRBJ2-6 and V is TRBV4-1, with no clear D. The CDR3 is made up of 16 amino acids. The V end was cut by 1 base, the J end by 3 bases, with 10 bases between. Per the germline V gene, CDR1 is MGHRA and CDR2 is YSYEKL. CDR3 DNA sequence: TGCGCCAGCAGCCAAGTGGTCTCGGTTGGGGCCAACGTCCTGACTTTC. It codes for CASSQVVSVGANVLTF.

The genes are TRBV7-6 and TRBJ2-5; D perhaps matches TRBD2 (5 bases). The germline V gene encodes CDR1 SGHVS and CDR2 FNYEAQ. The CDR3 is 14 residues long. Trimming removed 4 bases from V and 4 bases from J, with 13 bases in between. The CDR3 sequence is CASSSEGWGETQYF. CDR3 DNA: TGTGCCAGCAGCTCCGAGGGATGGGGAGAGACCCAGTACTTC.

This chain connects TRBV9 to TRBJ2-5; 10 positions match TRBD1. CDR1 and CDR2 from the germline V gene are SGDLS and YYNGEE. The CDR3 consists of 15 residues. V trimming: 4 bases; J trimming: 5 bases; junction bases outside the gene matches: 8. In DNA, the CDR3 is TGTGCCAGCAGCCAAGGGACAGGGGTCCCCGAGACCCAGTACTTC. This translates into CASSQGTGVPETQYF.

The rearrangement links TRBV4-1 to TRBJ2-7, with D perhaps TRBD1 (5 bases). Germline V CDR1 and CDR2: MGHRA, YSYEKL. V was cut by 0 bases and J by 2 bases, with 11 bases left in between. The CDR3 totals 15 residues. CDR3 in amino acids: CASSQDPQEPYEQYF. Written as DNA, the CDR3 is TGCGCCAGCAGCCAAGATCCACAGGAACCCTACGAGCAGTACTTC.

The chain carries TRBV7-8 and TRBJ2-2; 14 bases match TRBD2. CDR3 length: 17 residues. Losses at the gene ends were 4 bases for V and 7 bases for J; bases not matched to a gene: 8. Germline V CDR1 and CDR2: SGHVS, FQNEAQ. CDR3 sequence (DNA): TGTGCCAGCAGCTCGAGAGGACTAGCGGGGGGTAACGGGGAGCTGTTTTTT. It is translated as CASSSRGLAGGNGELFF.

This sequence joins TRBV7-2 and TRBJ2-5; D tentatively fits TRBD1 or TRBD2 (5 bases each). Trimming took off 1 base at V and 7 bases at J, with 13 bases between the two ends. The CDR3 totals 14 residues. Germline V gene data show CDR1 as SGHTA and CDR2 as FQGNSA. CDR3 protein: CASSLVGVRGTQYF. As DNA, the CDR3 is TGTGCCAGCAGCTTAGTGGGGGTTCGGGGGACCCAGTACTTC.

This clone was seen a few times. The CDR3 nucleotides read TGTGCCAGCAGTGGCCGCCTGGGTTGGAGCGGGGGAGGGGAGACCCAGTACTTC. Translated, it gives CASSGRLGWSGGGETQYF. This chain connects TRBV6-1 to TRBJ2-5; 8 bases align to TRBD2. Germline V gene lookup returns CDR1 MNHNS and CDR2 SASEGT. The junction had 18 bases not matched to a gene; V was cut back by 4 bases and J by 5 bases. The CDR3 covers 18 residues.

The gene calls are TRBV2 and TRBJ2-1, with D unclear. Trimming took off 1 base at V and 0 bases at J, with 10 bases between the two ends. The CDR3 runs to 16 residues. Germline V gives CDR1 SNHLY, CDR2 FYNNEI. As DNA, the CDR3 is TGTGCCAGCAGTGAAGGGGTATTTAGCTCCTACAATGAGCAGTTCTTC. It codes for CASSEGVFSSYNEQFF.

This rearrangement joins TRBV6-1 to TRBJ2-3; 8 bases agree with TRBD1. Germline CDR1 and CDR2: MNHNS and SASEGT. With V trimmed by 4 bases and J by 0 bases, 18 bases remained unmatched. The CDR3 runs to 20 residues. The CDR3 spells CASSAGQGSISSHSTDTQYF. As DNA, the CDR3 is TGTGCCAGCAGTGCCGGACAGGGAAGTATTTCCAGCCACAGCACAGATACGCAGTATTTT.

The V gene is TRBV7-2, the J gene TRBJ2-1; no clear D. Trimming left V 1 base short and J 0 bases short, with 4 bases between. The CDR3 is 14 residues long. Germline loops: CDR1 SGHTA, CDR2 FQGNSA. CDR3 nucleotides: TGTGCCAGCAGCTTAGTCGTCTCCTACAATGAGCAGTTCTTC. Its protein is CASSLVVSYNEQFF.

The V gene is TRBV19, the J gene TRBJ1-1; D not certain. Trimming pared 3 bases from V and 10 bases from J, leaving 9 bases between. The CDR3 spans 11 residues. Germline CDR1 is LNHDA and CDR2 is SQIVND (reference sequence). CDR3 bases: TGTGCCAGTAGTATGGCAGGTTTAGCTTTCTTT. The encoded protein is CASSMAGLAFF.

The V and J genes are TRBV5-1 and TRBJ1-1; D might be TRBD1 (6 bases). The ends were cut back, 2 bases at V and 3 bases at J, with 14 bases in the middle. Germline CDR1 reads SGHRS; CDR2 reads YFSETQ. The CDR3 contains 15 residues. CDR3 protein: CASSFTGNRDTEAFF. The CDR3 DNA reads TGCGCCAGCAGCTTCACAGGGAATCGTGACACTGAAGCTTTCTTT.

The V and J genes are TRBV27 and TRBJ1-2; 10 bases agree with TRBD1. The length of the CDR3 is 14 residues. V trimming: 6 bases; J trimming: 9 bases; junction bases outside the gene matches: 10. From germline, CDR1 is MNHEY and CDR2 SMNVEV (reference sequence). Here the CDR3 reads CASRRTGGILSYTF. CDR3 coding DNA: TGTGCCAGCAGGAGGACAGGGGGTATTTTGAGCTACACCTTC.

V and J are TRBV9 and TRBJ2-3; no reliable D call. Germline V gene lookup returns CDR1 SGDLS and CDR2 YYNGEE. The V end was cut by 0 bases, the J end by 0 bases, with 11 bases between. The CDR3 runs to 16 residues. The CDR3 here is CASSVDWGTSTDTQYF. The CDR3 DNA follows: TGTGCCAGCAGCGTAGATTGGGGAACTAGCACAGATACGCAGTATTTT.

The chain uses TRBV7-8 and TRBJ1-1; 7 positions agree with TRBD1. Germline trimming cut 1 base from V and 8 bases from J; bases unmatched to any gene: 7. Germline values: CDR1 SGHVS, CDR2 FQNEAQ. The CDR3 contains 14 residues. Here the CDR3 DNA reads TGTGCCAGCAGCTTAGTTGCAGGGGGTCTGGAAGCTTTCTTT. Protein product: CASSLVAGGLEAFF.

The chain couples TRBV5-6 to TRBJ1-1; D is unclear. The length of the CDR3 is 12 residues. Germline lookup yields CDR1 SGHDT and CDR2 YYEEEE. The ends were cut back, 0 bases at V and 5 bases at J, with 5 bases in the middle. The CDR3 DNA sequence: TGTGCCAGCAGCTTGGAAGGTACTGAAGCTTTCTTT. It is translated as CASSLEGTEAFF.

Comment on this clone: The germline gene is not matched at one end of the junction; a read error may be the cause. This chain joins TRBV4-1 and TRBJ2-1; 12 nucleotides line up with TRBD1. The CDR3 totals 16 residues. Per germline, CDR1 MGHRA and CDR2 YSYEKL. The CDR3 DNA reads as TGCGCCAGCAACCAACCCGGGACAGGGGGCCGAAATGAGCAGTTCTTC. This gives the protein CASNQPGTGGRNEQFF.

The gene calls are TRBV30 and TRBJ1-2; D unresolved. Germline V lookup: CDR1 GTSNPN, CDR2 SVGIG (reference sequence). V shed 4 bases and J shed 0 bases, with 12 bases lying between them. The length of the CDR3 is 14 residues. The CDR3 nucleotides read TGTGCCTGGATCGGACCGGGGACTAACTATGGCTACACCTTC. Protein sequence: CAWIGPGTNYGYTF.